A single sample is the source of the 30 T cell receptor beta chains below, sequenced in a study of CD8+ T cells in alopecia areata. RNA was extracted and reverse transcribed into cDNA as the sequencing template. Assay: immunoSEQ multiplex PCR; the TCRdb copy retains only in-frame clones and omits some. The table records some 110,000 clones, approximately 38% of them present only once. What was sequenced was CD4+ T cells sorted from blood. Source of these receptors: a human donor with alopecia areata.

This clone is a singleton in its sample. V and J are TRBV2 and TRBJ2-4; D ambiguous. The V and J ends lost 2 bases and 6 bases respectively, with 11 bases between them. The CDR3 runs to 14 residues. The germline CDR1 and CDR2 sequences are SNHLY and FYNNEI. CDR3 region: CASSERFTGNIQYF. The CDR3, as DNA: TGTGCCAGCAGTGAAAGATTTACGGGAAACATTCAGTACTTC.

The chain uses TRBV9 and TRBJ2-3, with 10 bases fitting TRBD2. V lost 0 bases, J lost 3 bases, and 4 bases stayed unmatched. The length of the CDR3 is 16 residues. The V gene's germline CDR1 is SGDLS and CDR2 YYNGEE. The CDR3 DNA follows: TGTGCCAGCAGCGTAGGAGCGGGGGGGCCAACAGATACGCAGTATTTT. This encodes CASSVGAGGPTDTQYF.

This clone was seen just once. The chain recombines TRBV5-1 with TRBJ2-7, with D perhaps matching TRBD1 (6 bases). The CDR3 contains 13 residues. The V gene's germline CDR1 is SGHRS and CDR2 YFSETQ. The V end lost 7 bases, the J end lost 4 bases, and 15 bases lay between the germline ends. The CDR3 nucleotides are TGCGCCAGCGGACCGGGACAAATGTACGAGCAGTACTTC. It specifies CASGPGQMYEQYF.

The chain couples TRBV29-1 to TRBJ2-7; 10 bases map to TRBD1. Trimming took 7 bases from V and 4 from J; bases not matched to a gene: 7. Per germline, CDR1 SQVTM and CDR2 ANQGSEA. CDR3 length equals 13 residues. The CDR3 protein is CSGTPGQGYEQYF. Here the CDR3 DNA reads TGCAGCGGGACCCCGGGACAGGGGTACGAGCAGTACTTC.

The CDR3 DNA is TGTGCCAGCAGTTACTCGGTGGCTAGCGGAGCCTACGAGCAGTACTTC. Residues: CASSYSVASGAYEQYF. The gene calls are TRBV6-5 and TRBJ2-7; 7 bases agree with TRBD2. Germline assignment: CDR1 MNHEY and CDR2 SVGAGI. J was trimmed by 2 bases and V by 0 bases; bases with no gene match: 7. The CDR3 covers 16 residues.

This clone turned up a few times. The rearrangement joins TRBV6-5 to TRBJ2-7; TRBD1 agrees at 12 bases. Per germline, CDR1 MNHEY and CDR2 SVGAGI. The CDR3 loop spans 14 amino acids. V lost 6 bases to trimming and J lost 6 bases; unmatched junction nucleotides: 6. The CDR3 bases are TGTGCCAGCAGCCTCGGGACAGGGGGCCGCGAGCAGTACTTC. Protein sequence: CASSLGTGGREQYF.

This chain uses TRBV2 with TRBJ2-6, with 9 nucleotides matching TRBD1. This CDR3 is built from 16 residues. Germline CDR1 reads SNHLY; CDR2 reads FYNNEI. The junction had 7 bases not matched to a gene; V was cut back by 9 bases and J by 1 base. The DNA of the CDR3 is TGTGCCAGTCAACAGGGGGCGATATCTGGGGCCAACGTCCTGACTTTC. Protein: CASQQGAISGANVLTF.

V is TRBV5-4 and J is TRBJ2-2; no firm D call. This CDR3 contains 12 residues. V gave up 5 bases and J gave up 3 bases, with 5 bases separating them. In germline, CDR1 is SGHNT, CDR2 YYREEE (reference sequence). The DNA for the CDR3 is TGTGCCAGCAGTCTTCACACCGGGGAGCTGTTTTTT. The encoded protein is CASSLHTGELFF.

This clone was seen only a few times. The V call is TRBV27, the J call TRBJ2-7; TRBD2 agrees at 12 bases. The J segment lost 1 base and the V segment lost 4 bases, leaving 8 bases of the junction unmatched. CDR1 is MNHEY, CDR2 SMNVEV, per germline (reference sequence). The CDR3 spans 17 residues. In nucleotides, the CDR3 is TGTGCCAGCAGTTCCTATTTGGGGACTAGCGGGTCCTACGAGCAGTACTTC. Translated: CASSSYLGTSGSYEQYF.

Details on this clone: The sample holds other DNA sequences that translate to the same CDR3. The chain links TRBV4-3 to TRBJ2-4; 7 positions agree with TRBD2. CDR1 is LGHNA, CDR2 YSLEER, per germline. The V gene end was trimmed by 1 base and the J gene end by 0 bases; junction bases not matched to a gene: 3. The CDR3 consists of 16 residues. Here the CDR3 reads CASSQGLAVAKNIQYF. The CDR3 DNA is TGCGCCAGCAGCCAAGGTCTAGCGGTAGCCAAAAACATTCAGTACTTC.

The rearrangement links TRBV5-6 to TRBJ2-7; D remains unclear. With 0 bases removed from V and 0 bases from J, the gap between germline ends came to 7 bases. Germline loops: CDR1 SGHDT, CDR2 YYEEEE. There are 14 residues in the CDR3. DNA of the CDR3: TGTGCCAGCAGCTTGGGAAGGCCCTCCTACGAGCAGTACTTC. It encodes CASSLGRPSYEQYF. Based on the CDR3 plus reference TRBV5-6 and TRBJ2-7, the full variable domain is DAGVTQSPTHLIKTRGQQVTLRCSPKSGHDTVSWYQQALGQGPQFIFQYYEEEERQRGNFPDRFSGHQFPNYSSELNVNALLLGDSALYLCASSLGRPSYEQYFGPGTRLTVT.

This clone came up once. The V gene is TRBV2, the J gene TRBJ2-1; 9 nucleotides line up with TRBD2. Losses at the gene ends were 3 bases for V and 6 bases for J; bases not matched to a gene: 9. The CDR3 totals 16 residues. Germline V gene sequence: CDR1 SNHLY, CDR2 FYNNEI. The CDR3 region is CASSDAGGQFGNEQFF. CDR3 in DNA: TGTGCCAGCAGTGATGCGGGGGGGCAATTCGGCAATGAGCAGTTCTTC.

In DNA form, the CDR3 reads TGTGCCAGCTCAGCGGGAGAGTCCTACGAGCAGTACTTC. Translation: CASSAGESYEQYF. The chain recombines TRBV18 with TRBJ2-7, with 7 bases identical to TRBD2. This CDR3 is 13 amino acids long. V shed 5 bases and J 1 base; nucleotides not matched to a gene: 2. CDR1 and CDR2 from the germline V gene are KGHSH and LQKENI. Drawing the rest from reference TRBV18 and TRBJ2-7, the complete variable domain is NAGVMQNPRHLVRRRGQEARLRCSPMKGHSHVYWYRQLPEEGLKFMVYLQKENIIDESGMPKERFSAEFPKEGPSILRIQQVVRGDSAAYFCASSAGESYEQYFGPGTRLTVT.

This clone was seen more than once but under ten times. The CDR3 loop is CASSNSGGYTF. The CDR3 DNA reads TGTGCCAGCAGTAATAGTGGTGGCTACACCTTC. This chain uses TRBV6-5 with TRBJ1-2; D gene unclear. Trimming removed 5 bases from V and 7 bases from J, with 8 bases in between. Germline V lookup: CDR1 MNHEY, CDR2 SVGAGI. The CDR3 sequence is 11 residues long.

This clone came up once. V usage is TRBV5-1 and J usage is TRBJ2-2; 9 positions agree with TRBD2. The CDR3 is made up of 16 amino acids. Germline assignment: CDR1 SGHRS and CDR2 YFSETQ. V lost 1 base to trimming and J lost 7 bases; unmatched junction nucleotides: 8. The CDR3, as DNA: TGCGCCAGCAGCTTGCATAGCGGGAGTTCCCTCGGGGAGCTGTTTTTT. Translated, it gives CASSLHSGSSLGELFF.

This chain connects TRBV7-9 to TRBJ1-1; D ambiguous. Trimming took off 1 base at V and 1 base at J, with 7 bases between the two ends. The CDR3 spans 14 residues. From germline, CDR1 is SEHNR and CDR2 FQNEAQ (reference sequence). The CDR3 is CASSLDSKNTEAFF. Written as DNA, the CDR3 is TGTGCCAGCAGCTTAGACAGCAAGAACACTGAAGCTTTCTTT.

The chain has TRBV30 and TRBJ2-3, with no clear D. The germline V and J ends were trimmed by 3 bases and 6 bases, with 10 bases remaining between them. CDR1 is GTSNPN and CDR2 is SVGIG in the germline V gene (reference sequence). The CDR3 is made up of 12 amino acids. Written as DNA, the CDR3 is TGTGCCTGGAGCGACGGAAGGGATACGCAGTATTTT. It translates to CAWSDGRDTQYF.

The chain has TRBV7-2 and TRBJ2-7; 9 bases map to TRBD2. The CDR3 sequence is 14 residues long. V lost 1 base to trimming and J lost 8 bases; unmatched junction nucleotides: 6. Germline CDR1 reads SGHTA; CDR2 reads FQGNSA. CDR3 protein: CASSLESGLAKQYF. In DNA, the CDR3 is TGTGCCAGCAGCTTAGAGTCGGGACTAGCAAAGCAGTACTTC.

This clone was seen just once. This sequence joins TRBV25-1 and TRBJ2-7; D is perhaps TRBD1 (6 bases). The V and J ends lost 8 bases and 2 bases respectively, with 13 bases between them. The CDR3 consists of 13 residues. Germline CDR1 is MGHDK and CDR2 is SYGVNS. This CDR3 is CASGRQGTYEQYF. In nucleotides, the CDR3 is TGTGCCAGCGGCCGGCAGGGGACCTACGAGCAGTACTTC.

The chain employs TRBV20-1 and TRBJ2-7; unclear D gene. The CDR3 is made up of 11 amino acids. Germline CDR1 and CDR2: DFQATT and SNEGSKA (reference sequence). V was clipped by 3 bases and J by 0 bases, with 3 bases between them. CDR3 nucleotides: TGCAGTGCTAGGAACTCCTACGAGCAGTACTTC. Translating gives CSARNSYEQYF.

The V and J genes are TRBV29-1 and TRBJ2-5; 15 bases are shared with TRBD2. CDR1 is SQVTM, CDR2 ANQGSEA, per germline. Unmatched junction bases numbered 2, after V lost 7 bases and J lost 5 bases. This CDR3 region has 13 residues. The CDR3 reads CSGGTSGRETQYF. The CDR3 region has the DNA TGCAGCGGGGGGACTAGCGGGAGGGAGACCCAGTACTTC.

This sequence joins TRBV30 and TRBJ1-1; D call uncertain. The CDR3 runs to 12 residues. CDR1 is GTSNPN and CDR2 is SVGIG in the germline V gene (reference sequence). Trimming took off 0 bases at V and 6 bases at J, with 8 bases between the two ends. The CDR3 coding sequence is TGTGCCTGGAGTGTACTAGACCCTGAAGCTTTCTTT. Translating it yields CAWSVLDPEAFF.

A few counts support this clone. CDR3 residues: CASSRGTGGHYEQYF. The CDR3 DNA is TGTGCCAGCAGCAGGGGGACAGGTGGGCACTACGAGCAGTACTTC. The V gene is TRBV5-4, the J gene TRBJ2-7, with 8 bases aligning to TRBD1. The CDR3 consists of 15 residues. The V gene's germline CDR1 is SGHNT and CDR2 YYREEE (reference sequence). V was clipped by 4 bases and J by 3 bases; unmatched bases: 9.

The chain recombines TRBV29-1 with TRBJ1-4; TRBD1 matches 8 bases. V dropped 4 bases and J dropped 7; count of bases not matched to a gene: 11. The CDR3 runs 15 residues. Germline V gene sequence: CDR1 SQVTM, CDR2 ANQGSEA. The CDR3 region is CSVAPTGASTEKLFF. The CDR3 DNA reads TGCAGCGTTGCCCCGACAGGGGCGTCTACTGAAAAACTGTTTTTT.

In this sample, this clone turned up a few times. The chain combines TRBV4-3 with TRBJ2-5, with no clear D. CDR1 and CDR2 (germline): LGHNA, YSLEER. The CDR3 sequence is 13 residues long. V dropped 0 bases and J dropped 5 bases, with 7 bases sitting between them. CDR3 nucleotide sequence: TGCGCCAGCAGCCAAGATCTATCGGAGACCCAGTACTTC. Encoded protein: CASSQDLSETQYF.

This clone was seen only a few times. The chain couples TRBV25-1 to TRBJ2-6; D unclear. CDR3 length: 13 residues. Germline V gene data show CDR1 as MGHDK and CDR2 as SYGVNS. Trimming removed 2 bases at V and 2 bases at J, with 1 base between. For the CDR3, the DNA is TGTGCCAGCAGTGAACCTGGGGCCAACGTCCTGACTTTC. Encoded protein: CASSEPGANVLTF.

The chain recombines TRBV30 with TRBJ2-7; 8 bases are shared with TRBD2. Germline trimming cut 4 bases from V and 4 bases from J; bases unmatched to any gene: 6. The CDR3 spans 13 residues. Germline CDR1 is GTSNPN and CDR2 is SVGIG (reference sequence). CDR3 in DNA: TGTGCCTGGAACCGCCCGGGAGGGTACGAGCAGTACTTC. Translated, it gives CAWNRPGGYEQYF.

The chain carries TRBV7-8 and TRBJ1-2, with D maybe TRBD1 (5 bases). With 3 bases removed from V and 3 bases from J, the gap between germline ends came to 14 bases. In germline, CDR1 is SGHVS, CDR2 FQNEAQ. This CDR3 has 15 residues. The CDR3 DNA sequence: TGTGCCAGCAGCTTTCTCGGCAGGGAGGACTATGGCTACACCTTC. Its protein is CASSFLGREDYGYTF.

The chain recombines TRBV7-2 with TRBJ2-5; TRBD2 matches 11 bases. The V gene's germline CDR1 is SGHTA and CDR2 FQGNSA. The CDR3 contains 17 residues. V gave up 0 bases and J gave up 5 bases; unmatched junction bases: 8. The CDR3 here is CASSLARLAGWGETQYF. The CDR3 coding sequence is TGTGCCAGCAGCTTAGCCCGACTAGCGGGGTGGGGCGAGACCCAGTACTTC. The variable domain in full, with the rest retrieved from reference TRBV7-2 and TRBJ2-5, is GAGVSQSPSNKVTEKGKDVELRCDPISGHTALYWYRQSLGQGLEFLIYFQGNSAPDKSGLPSDRFSAERTGGSVSTLTIQRTQQEDSAVYLCASSLARLAGWGETQYFGPGTRLLVL.

The genes are TRBV4-3 and TRBJ2-6; the D gene is possibly TRBD2 (5 bases). Trimming took 0 bases from V and 0 from J, leaving 12 bases between them. CDR3 length: 18 amino acids. Per germline, CDR1 LGHNA and CDR2 YSLEER. CDR3 sequence: CASSQDGKVHSGANVLTF. CDR3 in DNA: TGCGCCAGCAGCCAAGACGGGAAAGTACACTCTGGGGCCAACGTCCTGACTTTC.